The 22 T cell receptor beta chains below were found in one sample sequenced in a study of blood T cell repertoires in COVID-19. Some clones are missing from TCRdb's copy, which holds only in-frame ones; the method was immunoSEQ multiplex PCR. This table has roughly 330,000 clones, more than 70% appearing once. Input material: PBMCs or T cells enriched from blood (not recorded which). The source of these receptors is a woman younger than 45 who had recovered from COVID-19.

This chain joins TRBV3-1 (or the pseudogene TRBV3-2) and TRBJ2-5; D might be TRBD1 (5 bases). V was shortened by 4 bases and J by 1 base, with 10 bases between the two germline ends. The CDR3 spans 14 residues. Germline assignment: CDR1 LGHDT and CDR2 YNNKEL (reference sequence). CDR3 in amino acids: CASSPPGIQETQYF. CDR3 in DNA: TGTGCCAGCAGCCCCCCAGGGATCCAAGAGACCCAGTACTTC.

This chain connects TRBV5-5 to TRBJ2-5, with 7 bases that match TRBD2. J lost 4 bases, V lost 0 bases, and 6 bases had no gene match. CDR1 SGHKS and CDR2 YYEKEE come from the germline V gene (reference sequence). CDR3 length: 15 residues. Here the CDR3 DNA reads TGTGCCAGCAGCTTGGGCTTTGGCGGGAGAGAGACCCAGTACTTC. Residues: CASSLGFGGRETQYF.

This chain uses TRBV19 with TRBJ1-4, with TRBD1 identical over 7 bases. J gave up 0 bases and V 4 bases, and 2 bases lay outside the gene matches. The CDR3 loop spans 15 amino acids. Germline V gives CDR1 LNHDA, CDR2 SQIVND (reference sequence). CDR3 sequence: CASSRGQPTNEKLFF. For the CDR3, the DNA is TGTGCCAGTAGTAGGGGACAGCCAACTAATGAAAAACTGTTTTTT.

The rearrangement links TRBV27 to TRBJ2-7; 8 bases fit TRBD2. The CDR3 has 18 amino acids. From germline, CDR1 is MNHEY and CDR2 SMNVEV (reference sequence). The J segment lost 6 bases and the V segment lost 3 bases, leaving 19 bases of the junction unmatched. The CDR3 nucleotides are TGTGCCAGCAGTTTTTCCGCCCACGGGGGGGGGAGGCTCCGCGAGCAGTACTTC. Translating it yields CASSFSAHGGGRLREQYF.

The V gene is TRBV5-6, the J gene TRBJ1-5; TRBD1 might be the D (5 bases). CDR1 is SGHDT, CDR2 YYEEEE, per germline. With 1 base removed from V and 7 bases from J, the gap between germline ends came to 9 bases. This CDR3 region has 13 residues. This CDR3 is CASSLYRGQPQHF. CDR3 nucleotides: TGTGCCAGCAGCTTGTATAGGGGACAGCCCCAGCATTTT.

The chain uses TRBV5-6 and TRBJ2-7; tentatively, D is TRBD1 (5 bases). The CDR3 runs 13 residues. Deletions cut 3 bases from V and 6 bases from J, with 13 bases between. Per germline, CDR1 SGHDT and CDR2 YYEEEE. The CDR3 reads CASSWSRGPEQYF. The CDR3 DNA is TGTGCCAGCAGCTGGTCAAGGGGTCCCGAGCAGTACTTC.

The chain is built from TRBV6-5 and TRBJ2-3, with 7 bases lining up with TRBD2. The CDR3 loop spans 13 amino acids. Germline V gene data show CDR1 as MNHEY and CDR2 as SVGAGI. The V and J ends lost 8 bases and 1 base, in that order; junction bases with no gene match: 3. The CDR3 DNA reads as TGTGCCAGCCTTCTAGCGGGCACAGATACGCAGTATTTT. This translates into CASLLAGTDTQYF.

This chain connects TRBV30 to TRBJ1-4; TRBD1 aligns across 9 bases. This CDR3 is 13 amino acids long. CDR1 is GTSNPN, CDR2 SVGIG, per germline (reference sequence). V gave up 7 bases and J gave up 8 bases; unmatched junction bases: 8. CDR3 nucleotide sequence: TGTGCCTCAACGGACAGGGGAGGCGAAAAACTGTTTTTT. It yields the protein CASTDRGGEKLFF.

V gene TRBV6-6 combines with J gene TRBJ2-1; 11 bases are a match to TRBD2. Trimming took 5 bases from V and 7 from J; bases not matched to a gene: 10. This CDR3 region has 16 residues. The V gene's germline CDR1 is MNHNY and CDR2 SVGAGI (reference sequence). As DNA, the CDR3 is TGTGCCAGCAGTCGACTTAGCGGGGGGGCAAGGAATGAGCAGTTCTTC. Its translation is CASSRLSGGARNEQFF.

The chain recombines TRBV19 with TRBJ1-6, with 8 bases lining up with TRBD1. The ends lost 8 bases at V and 7 bases at J; junction bases unmatched: 7. This CDR3 is 14 amino acids long. CDR1 and CDR2 from the germline V gene are LNHDA and SQIVND (reference sequence). The CDR3 region has the DNA TGTGCCAGTCAAGGACAGGGAGTGAATTCACCCCTCCACTTT. The encoded protein is CASQGQGVNSPLHF.

V gene TRBV3-1 (or the pseudogene TRBV3-2) combines with J gene TRBJ2-5; 8 bases line up with TRBD1. Germline CDR1 LGHDT, CDR2 YNNKEL (reference sequence). This CDR3 is built from 14 residues. J was trimmed by 5 bases and V by 3 bases; bases with no gene match: 5. The CDR3 sequence is CASSHGTGGETQYF. CDR3 sequence (DNA): TGTGCCAGCAGCCACGGGACAGGAGGGGAGACCCAGTACTTC.

The chain links TRBV5-1 to TRBJ2-5; TRBD1 matches at 8 bases. Per germline, CDR1 SGHRS and CDR2 YFSETQ. The CDR3 sequence is 13 residues long. Germline trimming cut 0 bases from V and 5 bases from J; bases unmatched to any gene: 0. Written as DNA, the CDR3 is TGCGCCAGCAGCTTGGACAGGGGGGAGACCCAGTACTTC. It encodes CASSLDRGETQYF.

This chain links TRBV5-1 with TRBJ1-6, with D possibly TRBD1 on 5 matching bases. The V gene's germline CDR1 is SGHRS and CDR2 YFSETQ. The CDR3 spans 14 residues. V lost 0 bases and J lost 5, with 6 bases in between. The CDR3 loop is CASSLEGNNSPLHF. CDR3 nucleotide sequence: TGCGCCAGCAGCTTGGAGGGGAATAATTCACCCCTCCACTTT. Looking up the rest from reference TRBV5-1 and TRBJ1-6 gives the full variable domain: KAGVTQTPRYLIKTRGQQVTLSCSPISGHRSVSWYQQTPGQGLQFLFEYFSETQRNKGNFPGRFSGRQFSNSRSEMNVSTLELGDSALYLCASSLEGNNSPLHFGNGTRLTVT.

This chain joins TRBV28 and TRBJ1-5, with D possibly matching TRBD1 (5 bases). V lost 3 bases, J lost 3 bases, and 9 bases lay in between. The germline V gene encodes CDR1 MDHEN and CDR2 SYDVKM. The CDR3 length is 14 residues. CDR3 residues: CASSLGHLNQPQHF. The DNA for the CDR3 is TGTGCCAGCAGTTTGGGGCACCTCAATCAGCCCCAGCATTTT.

The genes are TRBV7-2 and TRBJ2-1; D is ambiguous. V was pared by 1 base and J by 9 bases, with 10 bases between. Germline loops: CDR1 SGHTA, CDR2 FQGNSA. CDR3 length: 13 amino acids. In DNA, the CDR3 is TGTGCCAGCAGCTTAGGTTCCGTTAGTGAGCAGTTCTTC. Translated, it gives CASSLGSVSEQFF.

This chain uses TRBV14 with TRBJ1-3, with 10 bases identical to TRBD1. Germline loops: CDR1 SGHDN, CDR2 FVKESK. The CDR3 is 15 residues long. Germline trimming cut 6 bases from V and 6 bases from J; bases unmatched to any gene: 8. The CDR3 DNA sequence: TGTGCCAGCAGGATTCAGGACAGGGGGGCAAACACCATATATTTT. Amino acid sequence: CASRIQDRGANTIYF.

The J gene is TRBJ2-7, the V gene TRBV6-5; D gene unclear. Germline CDR1 MNHEY, CDR2 SVGAGI. CDR3 length: 14 residues. Deletions cut 0 bases from V and 0 bases from J, with 6 bases between. Here the CDR3 reads CASSYSPYSYEQYF. In DNA, the CDR3 is TGTGCCAGCAGTTACTCGCCCTACTCCTACGAGCAGTACTTC.

The V call is TRBV5-1, the J call TRBJ1-3; D is possibly TRBD1 (5 bases). This CDR3 is 13 amino acids long. V was cut by 4 bases and J by 9 bases, with 14 bases left in between. Germline assignment: CDR1 SGHRS and CDR2 YFSETQ. In DNA, the CDR3 is TGCGCCAGCAGCCCCGGTGGTAGGGGCACCATATATTTT. It specifies CASSPGGRGTIYF.

The table lists this clone with a few counts. The chain couples TRBV5-6 to TRBJ2-2; 10 bases align to TRBD1. V shed 4 bases, J shed 7 bases, and the junction held 4 bases outside the gene matches. Germline loops: CDR1 SGHDT, CDR2 YYEEEE. The CDR3 spans 14 residues. The CDR3 sequence is CASSRDRGIGELFF. The CDR3 DNA is TGTGCCAGCAGCCGGGACAGGGGAATCGGGGAGCTGTTTTTT.

This chain joins TRBV9 and TRBJ1-5; D is ambiguous. Trimming took off 0 bases at V and 4 bases at J, with 11 bases between the two ends. Germline loops: CDR1 SGDLS, CDR2 YYNGEE. The CDR3 is 15 residues long. This CDR3 is CASSVEPGANQPQHF. Here the CDR3 DNA reads TGTGCCAGCAGCGTAGAACCGGGAGCAAATCAGCCCCAGCATTTT. Combining the CDR3 with reference TRBV9 and TRBJ1-5 gives the whole variable domain DSGVTQTPKHLITATGQRVTLRCSPRSGDLSVYWYQQSLDQGLQFLIQYYNGEERAKGNILERFSAQQFPDLHSELNLSSLELGDSALYFCASSVEPGANQPQHFGDGTRLSIL.

V usage is TRBV2 and J usage is TRBJ1-4; D is perhaps TRBD1 (6 bases). Germline CDR1 and CDR2: SNHLY and FYNNEI. Trimming pared 8 bases from V and 4 bases from J, leaving 20 bases between. This CDR3 is 16 amino acids long. CDR3 sequence (DNA): TGTGCCAGCCGTAGCCCCGGGACATCGTATAATGAAAAACTGTTTTTT. This codes for CASRSPGTSYNEKLFF.

The chain uses TRBV7-6 and TRBJ1-2, with D hard to call. V lost 8 bases to trimming and J lost 4 bases, with 20 bases between them. The length of the CDR3 is 15 residues. CDR1 is SGHVS, CDR2 FNYEAQ, per germline. In DNA, the CDR3 is TGTGCCAGCGCCCCCGAGCCTGCAATAAGCTATGGCTACACCTTC. It translates to CASAPEPAISYGYTF.